The 18 T cell receptor beta chains below were found in one sample sequenced in a study of blood T cell repertoires in COVID-19. TCRdb keeps only in-frame clones here, not all; method: immunoSEQ multiplex PCR. The data contain 230,000 or so clones, less than 90% of them seen just once; the ten biggest clones take up over 1.5%. Sequencing was carried out using peripheral blood. The origin of the receptors is a man aged 40-49 years with active or convalescent COVID-19.

In this sample, this clone turned up once. This chain joins TRBV11-2 and TRBJ2-3, with TRBD1 matching over 7 bases. With V trimmed by 0 bases and J by 9 bases, 6 bases remained unmatched. The CDR3 sequence is 14 residues long. Germline loops: CDR1 SGHAT, CDR2 FQNNGV. CDR3 DNA: TGTGCCAGCAGCTTAGAACAGGGGAAGTACACGCAGTATTTT. Encoded protein: CASSLEQGKYTQYF. Combining the CDR3 with reference TRBV11-2 and TRBJ2-3 gives the whole variable domain EAGVAQSPRYKIIEKRQSVAFWCNPISGHATLYWYQQILGQGPKLLIQFQNNGVVDDSQLPKDRFSAERLKGVDSTLKIQPAKLEDSAVYLCASSLEQGKYTQYFGPGTRLTVL.

The chain couples TRBV29-1 to TRBJ1-1; tentative D call: TRBD1 (5 bases). This CDR3 comprises 12 residues. Germline CDR1 SQVTM, CDR2 ANQGSEA. Between the trimmed V and J ends, which lost 6 bases and 1 base, there was a span of 9 bases. CDR3 sequence: CSVRGGNTEAFF. The DNA for the CDR3 is TGCAGCGTGAGGGGAGGGAACACTGAAGCTTTCTTT.

This chain links TRBV5-1 with TRBJ2-2; TRBD2 aligns across 10 bases. The V and J ends lost 4 bases and 5 bases, in that order; junction bases with no gene match: 8. The CDR3 covers 16 residues. Per the germline V gene, CDR1 is SGHRS and CDR2 is YFSETQ. CDR3 nucleotide sequence: TGCGCCAGCAGCAGGGAAGCGGGGGGGCCAACCGGGGAGCTGTTTTTT. This gives the protein CASSREAGGPTGELFF.

Only a few counts were recorded for this clone. The V gene is TRBV19, the J gene TRBJ1-2; 7 bases are a match to TRBD1. The V and J ends lost 8 bases and 1 base, in that order; junction bases with no gene match: 13. The CDR3 totals 16 residues. Germline V lookup: CDR1 LNHDA, CDR2 SQIVND (reference sequence). The CDR3: CASRKDRSGRNYGYTF. The CDR3 bases are TGTGCCAGTCGGAAGGACAGGAGCGGCCGTAACTATGGCTACACCTTC. The full variable domain, in which reference TRBV19 and TRBJ1-2 provide the parts outside the CDR3, is DGGITQSPKYLFRKEGQNVTLSCEQNLNHDAMYWYRQDPGQGLRLIYYSQIVNDFQKGDIAEGYSVSREKKESFPLTVTSAQKNPTAFYLCASRKDRSGRNYGYTFGSGTRLTVV.

The chain employs TRBV4-1 and TRBJ1-2, with TRBD1 as a possible D gene (5 bases). Germline assignment: CDR1 MGHRA and CDR2 YSYEKL. The CDR3 is 15 residues long. Trimming cost V 4 bases and J 2 bases, with 14 bases left between them. This CDR3 is CASSPSETDNYGYTF. CDR3 DNA sequence: TGCGCCAGCAGCCCATCCGAGACAGACAACTATGGCTACACCTTC.

This chain connects TRBV7-9 to TRBJ1-2; possibly TRBD1 for D (6 bases). V was trimmed by 5 bases and J by 8 bases, leaving 18 bases between them. The CDR3 totals 14 residues. From germline, CDR1 is SEHNR and CDR2 FQNEAQ (reference sequence). CDR3 loop: CASSPFESGEGYTF. As DNA, the CDR3 is TGTGCCAGCAGCCCCTTCGAATCAGGGGAAGGCTACACCTTC.

The chain links TRBV2 to TRBJ1-2, with D maybe TRBD1 (5 bases). The CDR3 has 13 residues. V lost 7 bases and J 5 bases, leaving 14 bases between the germline ends. Germline CDR1 reads SNHLY; CDR2 reads FYNNEI. CDR3 region: CASTLTGQYGYTF. In DNA, the CDR3 is TGTGCCAGCACCCTAACAGGCCAGTATGGCTACACCTTC.

The V and J genes are TRBV2 and TRBJ2-7; D is unclear. V gave up 5 bases and J gave up 7 bases, with 12 bases separating them. The germline CDR1 and CDR2 sequences are SNHLY and FYNNEI. This CDR3 has 12 amino acids. CDR3: CASSPIAREQYF. The CDR3 coding sequence is TGTGCCAGCAGTCCGATAGCCCGAGAGCAGTACTTC.

The chain recombines TRBV5-6 with TRBJ2-1; the D is unclear. The V end was cut by 1 base, the J end by 15 bases, with 17 bases between. The CDR3 loop spans 13 amino acids. The germline CDR1 and CDR2 sequences are SGHDT and YYEEEE. CDR3: CASSLSPLGPPFF. The CDR3 region has the DNA TGTGCCAGCAGCTTGTCCCCTCTAGGTCCCCCGTTCTTC.

The rearrangement links TRBV5-4 to TRBJ2-7, with 14 positions matching TRBD2. V was pared by 8 bases and J by 0 bases, with 10 bases of the junction left unmatched. Germline V gene lookup returns CDR1 SGHNT and CDR2 YYREEE (reference sequence). This CDR3 is 17 amino acids long. CDR3 bases: TGTGCCAGGCTACCGGGACTAGCGGGGGTTCCCTCCTACGAGCAGTACTTC. Its protein product is CARLPGLAGVPSYEQYF.

The J gene is TRBJ1-5, the V gene TRBV11-2, with D unclear. Trimming pared 1 base from V and 2 bases from J, leaving 6 bases between. This CDR3 region has 14 residues. Germline assignment: CDR1 SGHAT and CDR2 FQNNGV. The DNA for the CDR3 is TGTGCCAGCAGCTTAGGGCTGGGCAATCAGCCCCAGCATTTT. This encodes CASSLGLGNQPQHF.

This clone has more than one count but fewer than ten. The chain has TRBV7-9 and TRBJ1-1, with 8 bases aligning to TRBD1. This CDR3 has 14 residues. Trimming removed 6 bases from V and 1 base from J; junction bases left unmatched: 4. CDR1 SEHNR and CDR2 FQNEAQ come from the germline V gene (reference sequence). The CDR3 nucleotides read TGTGCCAGCAGTGTTGACAGGGGGAACACTGAAGCTTTCTTT. Translated: CASSVDRGNTEAFF.

The gene calls are TRBV5-6 and TRBJ1-2; 7 bases are shared with TRBD1. The germline V gene has CDR1 SGHDT and CDR2 YYEEEE. The CDR3 has 15 residues. The J segment lost 3 bases and the V segment lost 4 bases, leaving 9 bases of the junction unmatched. The CDR3 region has the DNA TGTGCCAGCAGCATAGGAGGACAGGTTTACTATGGCTACACCTTC. This codes for CASSIGGQVYYGYTF.

V usage is TRBV3-1 (or the pseudogene TRBV3-2) and J usage is TRBJ2-3, with a weak D call TRBD2 (6 bases). Trimming pared 3 bases from V and 1 base from J, leaving 11 bases between. This CDR3 is built from 15 residues. From germline, CDR1 is LGHDT and CDR2 YNNKEL (reference sequence). The CDR3 coding sequence is TGTGCCAGCAGCCACCGTAGCGGCGGCACAGATACGCAGTATTTT. It translates to CASSHRSGGTDTQYF.

The chain recombines TRBV9 with TRBJ1-4; TRBD1 matches 9 bases. Germline-derived CDR1 and CDR2 are SGDLS and YYNGEE. Trimming at V came to 4 bases and at J to 6 bases, leaving 10 bases not matched to a gene. The CDR3 sequence is 16 residues long. The CDR3 nucleotides read TGTGCCAGCAGCCGCCGGCGGGGGACAGGGTATGAAAAACTGTTTTTT. Its translation is CASSRRRGTGYEKLFF.

The chain joins TRBV10-1 to TRBJ1-1, with 9 bases lining up with TRBD1. CDR1 and CDR2 (germline): WNHNN, SYGVQD (reference sequence). Trimming removed 2 bases from V and 6 bases from J; junction bases left unmatched: 10. CDR3 length equals 16 residues. CDR3 sequence: CASSETPGTGRPEAFF. In DNA, the CDR3 is TGCGCCAGCAGTGAGACACCCGGGACAGGGAGACCTGAAGCTTTCTTT.

The chain links TRBV5-1 to TRBJ1-1, with 9 bases fitting TRBD1. This CDR3 is built from 14 residues. Germline loops: CDR1 SGHRS, CDR2 YFSETQ. V lost 4 bases and J lost 5; bases outside the gene matches: 6. CDR3 DNA: TGCGCCAGCAGCGGACAGGGGTGGGGGACTGAAGCTTTCTTT. This sequence encodes CASSGQGWGTEAFF.

The V gene is TRBV4-2, the J gene TRBJ2-5; D is possibly TRBD2 (6 bases). The CDR3 is made up of 14 amino acids. V was clipped by 0 bases and J by 4 bases, with 9 bases between them. CDR1 LGHNA and CDR2 YNFKEQ come from the germline V gene. The CDR3, as DNA: TGTGCCAGCAGCCAAGACCTGGGGGGAGAGACCCAGTACTTC. As protein: CASSQDLGGETQYF.